Reported below is one TCR beta chain. A junction boundary mismatches the germline segment, possibly from a read error. This CDR3 spans 14 amino acids. This record belongs to a study of blood T cells in healthy people across ages. As for the study in general: The template switching approach captured approximately one barcoded beta molecule for every two T cells.

A second about 6 to 12 cycle PCR used barcoded and J-beta primers. TCRdb passed the 5' RACE reads through MiXCR, listing each CDR3 protein once. The table shows about 930,000 distinct CDR3 sequences, with just under 30% occurring only once. The same data also contributed to another study, on T cells of mothers and their children. From that second work: Among related mother-child pairs, overlap was slightly higher than in unrelated pairs, though not significantly.

The gene calls are TRBV12-3 or TRBV12-4 and TRBJ1-2; unclear D gene. The origin of this receptor is a woman aged 40 to 49 in good health. Specimen: blood. The CDR3 nucleotides read TGTGCCAGCAGGTTAGATGGCCGAGCGAGCGGCTACACCTTC. It translates to CASRLDGRASGYTF.